This entry lists 15 T cell receptor beta chains sequenced from one sample in a study of cytomegalovirus exposure and HLA in healthy donors. Sequencing used immunoSEQ multiplex PCR; TCRdb keeps in-frame clones, though not all of them. The sample has more than 85,000 clones; about 95% are singletons. Sequenced sample: PBMCs. The receptors stem from a woman younger than 35 in good health and CMV-seronegative.

This clone was recorded only once. The rearrangement links TRBV29-1 to TRBJ2-2, with TRBD1 matching over 7 bases. The germline CDR1 and CDR2 sequences are SQVTM and ANQGSEA. The CDR3 totals 17 residues. V trimming: 6 bases; J trimming: 2 bases; junction bases outside the gene matches: 15. For the CDR3, the DNA is TGCAGCGTGGTCAACAGGGGTCGGTCGCCCAACACCGGGGAGCTGTTTTTT. The encoded protein is CSVVNRGRSPNTGELFF.

V usage is TRBV5-4 and J usage is TRBJ1-5; 9 nucleotides line up with TRBD1. V gave up 0 bases and J gave up 2 bases; unmatched junction bases: 9. The CDR3 is 18 amino acids. Germline assignment: CDR1 SGHNT and CDR2 YYREEE (reference sequence). CDR3 nucleotides: TGTGCCAGCAGCTTGGTTGGGACAGGGCTGACCGGCAATCAGCCCCAGCATTTT. Amino acids: CASSLVGTGLTGNQPQHF.

V usage is TRBV9 and J usage is TRBJ1-5, with a weak D call TRBD1 (5 bases). V lost 5 bases to trimming and J lost 0 bases, with 9 bases between them. CDR1 is SGDLS, CDR2 YYNGEE, per germline. CDR3 length: 14 residues. CDR3 in amino acids: CASSDRYSNQPQHF. The CDR3, as DNA: TGTGCCAGCAGTGACAGATATAGCAATCAGCCCCAGCATTTT.

This chain connects TRBV4-3 to TRBJ2-7; a weak D match, TRBD1 (6 bases). Germline V lookup: CDR1 LGHNA, CDR2 YSLEER. Trimming stripped 0 bases from V and 4 bases from J, with 13 bases between. CDR3 size: 15 residues. The CDR3 here is CASSQDIGGFYEQYF. The CDR3 DNA is TGCGCCAGCAGCCAAGATATTGGGGGCTTTTACGAGCAGTACTTC.

The chain combines TRBV7-9 with TRBJ2-1, with 11 nucleotides matching TRBD2. V shed 4 bases and J 3 bases; nucleotides not matched to a gene: 11. The V gene's germline CDR1 is SEHNR and CDR2 FQNEAQ (reference sequence). The CDR3 sequence is 18 residues long. Here the CDR3 reads CASSSKNAGTSGYNEQFF. In DNA form, the CDR3 reads TGTGCCAGCAGCTCTAAAAACGCCGGGACTAGCGGCTACAATGAGCAGTTCTTC.

Only one count was recorded for this clone. CDR3 sequence: CASSVGASGYNEQFF. The CDR3 coding sequence is TGTGCCAGCAGCGTAGGGGCTAGCGGATACAATGAGCAGTTCTTC. The V gene is TRBV9, the J gene TRBJ2-1, with TRBD2 identical over 7 bases. The CDR3 contains 15 residues. The V gene's germline CDR1 is SGDLS and CDR2 YYNGEE. J gave up 4 bases and V 0 bases, and 4 bases lay outside the gene matches. The full variable domain, its missing parts supplied by reference TRBV9 and TRBJ2-1, is DSGVTQTPKHLITATGQRVTLRCSPRSGDLSVYWYQQSLDQGLQFLIQYYNGEERAKGNILERFSAQQFPDLHSELNLSSLELGDSALYFCASSVGASGYNEQFFGPGTRLTVL.

J is TRBJ1-1 and V is TRBV6-1; possibly TRBD1 for D (6 bases). The CDR3 is made up of 13 amino acids. From germline, CDR1 is MNHNS and CDR2 SASEGT. The V end was cut by 6 bases, the J end by 6 bases, with 14 bases between. The CDR3 loop is CASSHREGAEAFF. DNA of the CDR3: TGTGCCAGCAGCCACAGGGAAGGGGCTGAAGCTTTCTTT.

This clone was detected a few times. This chain connects TRBV2 to TRBJ2-1; D is perhaps TRBD1 (5 bases). Germline CDR1 SNHLY, CDR2 FYNNEI. V was cut by 10 bases and J by 6 bases, with 16 bases left in between. This CDR3 region has 13 residues. Here the CDR3 DNA reads TGTGCCACCAAGGGGCTCCGGGCCAATGAGCAGTTCTTC. It specifies CATKGLRANEQFF.

J is TRBJ2-1 and V is TRBV2; TRBD1 matches at 10 bases. The germline V gene has CDR1 SNHLY and CDR2 FYNNEI. This CDR3 contains 13 residues. J was trimmed by 9 bases and V by 11 bases; bases with no gene match: 10. CDR3 sequence: CAGLRDRGAEQFF. The DNA for the CDR3 is TGTGCCGGCCTCCGGGACAGGGGCGCTGAGCAGTTCTTC.

CDR3: CASTPGLAVNEQFF. Written as DNA, the CDR3 is TGTGCCAGCACCCCTGGACTAGCGGTTAATGAGCAGTTCTTC. The gene calls are TRBV6-1 and TRBJ2-1; 10 bases match TRBD2. This CDR3 contains 14 residues. After removal of 7 bases from V and 7 bases from J, the junction contained 7 bases not matched to a gene. Germline values: CDR1 MNHNS, CDR2 SASEGT.

This chain uses TRBV2 with TRBJ1-1; no firm D call. The CDR3 consists of 14 residues. In germline, CDR1 is SNHLY, CDR2 FYNNEI. Trimming shortened V by 1 base and J by 0 bases, and 6 bases separated the two germline ends. CDR3 DNA sequence: TGTGCCAGCAGTGAAGTGAGGATGAACACTGAAGCTTTCTTT. Translation gives CASSEVRMNTEAFF.

The chain is built from TRBV19 and TRBJ1-1; D is undetermined. The CDR3 covers 15 residues. Germline V gives CDR1 LNHDA, CDR2 SQIVND (reference sequence). V lost 2 bases, J lost 1 base, and 11 bases lay in between. The CDR3 sequence is CASSINGDSNTEAFF. CDR3 DNA sequence: TGTGCCAGTAGTATAAACGGAGATTCGAACACTGAAGCTTTCTTT.

This clone has just one count. The rearrangement joins TRBV4-2 to TRBJ1-6; no firm D call. V gave up 0 bases and J gave up 0 bases, with 9 bases separating them. This CDR3 is 17 amino acids long. Germline CDR1 and CDR2: LGHNA and YNFKEQ. The CDR3 reads CASSQEGASSYNSPLHF. CDR3 bases: TGTGCCAGCAGCCAAGAGGGTGCTAGCTCCTATAATTCACCCCTCCACTTT.

The CDR3: CASSYPLQDRGAFF. The DNA for the CDR3 is TGTGCCAGCAGTTACCCGCTTCAAGATCGTGGCGCTTTCTTT. The chain has TRBV6-6 and TRBJ1-1; D gene unclear. The CDR3 is 14 residues long. Germline CDR1 and CDR2: MNHNY and SVGAGI (reference sequence). V lost 2 bases and J lost 11, with 18 bases in between.

The rearrangement uses TRBV5-1 and TRBJ1-4; D may be TRBD1 (6 bases). This CDR3 contains 14 residues. Germline V gene data show CDR1 as SGHRS and CDR2 as YFSETQ. V shed 3 bases and J shed 6 bases, with 12 bases lying between them. Here the CDR3 reads CASSSRDTDEKLFF. CDR3 nucleotides: TGCGCCAGCAGCTCAAGGGACACCGATGAAAAACTGTTTTTT.